This T cell receptor (beta chain) originates from a study of blood T cell repertoires in COVID-19. Study-wide background: The origin of the acute and convalescent COVID-19 samples was the United States, Italy and Spain. PBMCs, B-cell-depleted T cells, or T cells provided the cDNA or gDNA that made up the material.

Authors' processing steps: Amplification from reference gene primers served as the basis for estimated nucleated cell counts. Repertoires were generated with immunoSEQ multiplex PCR, while TCRdb's copy carries only in-frame clones and drops some. D and trimming were read from the DNA, whereas the V and J calls and clone size are those reported in that table. The table records tens of thousands of clones, around four fifths of them present only once. The length of the CDR3 is 13 residues. V dropped 8 bases and J dropped 9; count of bases not matched to a gene: 7. The germline CDR1 and CDR2 sequences are SNHLY and FYNNEI.

The V and J genes are TRBV2 and TRBJ2-1, with 10 bases fitting TRBD2. This receptor was obtained from a woman between 55 and 75 years old with acute or convalescent COVID-19. Sequencing was done on a sample of peripheral blood. For the CDR3, the DNA is TGTGCCAGCCAGCGGGGGGGCCGATCTGAGCAGTTCTTC. Amino acids: CASQRGGRSEQFF.